Described below is a single T cell receptor (beta chain) sequence and its context. It was with a sample-barcoded 5' primer and a J-beta primer mix that a second PCR of roughly 7 to 12 cycles was run. TCRdb recomputed calls from the 5' RACE reads with MiXCR, one row per CDR3 protein. Found here are 760,000 or so distinct CDR3 sequences, just under 25% of them singletons; the top ten hold 9.4%. The data were taken from a study of blood T cells in healthy people across ages. V shed 3 bases and J 0 bases; nucleotides not matched to a gene: 5. Germline V gene lookup returns CDR1 KGHSH and CDR2 LQKENI. There are 16 residues in the CDR3. This sample also belongs to another study, concerning T cells of mothers and their children.

This clonotype was obtained from a boy aged 5-17 years in good health. Sequences were obtained from blood. The genes are TRBV18 and TRBJ1-1; 9 bases line up with TRBD1. CDR3 sequence reads: CASSPPGQGVNTEAFF. The CDR3 bases are TGTGCCAGCTCACCGCCGGGACAGGGAGTGAACACTGAAGCTTTCTTT.